This TCR beta chain was recovered during a study of human T cells and chemical hapten exposure. The wider study: Sensitization involved placing 2% DPC onto a roughly 2 cm by roughly 2 cm region of upper inner arm skin. Reading of the patch tests, which applied 0.01% DPC to the upper back, occurred at 6 days. Small pooled library volume differences mainly caused per-sample TCR yield variation.

TCRdb re-called the RACE reads with MiXCR, one entry per CDR3 protein. The table records roughly 100,000 distinct CDR3 sequences, under 40% of them present only once. The time point is: patch test 3, about 24 weeks after DPC sensitization. Indicated treatment: therapeutic diphenylcyclopropenone sensitization with weekly scalp DPC. Trimming removed 0 bases at V and 0 bases at J, with 12 bases between. The germline V gene encodes CDR1 SGHRS and CDR2 YFSETQ. The CDR3 is 17 amino acids. Sequences were derived from whole blood, sampled in connection with sensitization to the hapten diphenylcyclopropenone (DPC). The gene calls are TRBV5-1 and TRBJ1-4; possibly TRBD1 for D (6 bases). This clonotype was sampled from a man aged 40-55 years with alopecia areata. Some clones in this sample may be carry-over from other donors' samples. CDR3 coding DNA: TGCGCCAGCAGCTTGGTGGGGGCAGTCGCAACTAATGAAAAACTGTTTTTT. The encoded protein is CASSLVGAVATNEKLFF.